This T cell receptor (beta chain) was observed in a study of T cell clones after liver transplantation. Study overall: As an antigen-independent comparator, third-party-reactive TCRbeta sequences came from pre-transplant mixed lymphocyte reactions. HCV positivity affected three of eight recipients; the rest lacked autoimmune or viral indications.

General study results and limits: Rather than being deleted, graft donor-reactive T cells may have moved into the graft.

The data were produced by immunoSEQ multiplex PCR, yet TCRdb's version contains in-frame clones alone and is incomplete. The repertoire holds roughly 73,000 clones, with 80% as singletons. This clone has only one observation. Its specificity is not known. V lost 6 bases, J lost 2 bases, and 13 bases lay in between. CDR1 is MNHNS, CDR2 SASEGT, per germline. CDR3 size: 14 residues. The receptor was isolated from a human donor who received a liver transplant. The chain has TRBV6-1 and TRBJ2-5; TRBD1 might be the D (6 bases). Sequences were derived from CD4+ T cells from blood, sampled before liver transplant. CDR3 loop: CASRAGTQQETQYF. In DNA form, the CDR3 reads TGTGCCAGCAGAGCCGGGACACAACAAGAGACCCAGTACTTC.